This paragraph reports one TCR beta chain. This sample stems from a study of blood T cell repertoires in COVID-19. The overall study: PBMCs, B-cell-depleted T cells, or T cells provided the cDNA or gDNA that made up the material.

In the study's own analysis: Estimation of nucleated cell counts was performed using reference gene primer amplification. TCRdb keeps only in-frame clones here, not all; method: immunoSEQ multiplex PCR. V and J calls and clone size are copied from that table; D and trimming were computed from the DNA. This table has some 320,000 clones, over 75% appearing once. Germline trimming cut 6 bases from V and 1 base from J; bases unmatched to any gene: 9. CDR1 is SGHAT and CDR2 is FQNNGV in the germline V gene. This CDR3 region has 16 residues. J is TRBJ2-3 and V is TRBV11-2; TRBD2 matches 8 bases. Sequenced: PBMCs or T cells enriched from blood (not recorded which). The clonotype was recovered from a woman between 25 and 40 years old who had recovered from COVID-19. The CDR3 region is CASRPGLAERTDTQYF. CDR3 in DNA: TGTGCCAGCAGACCTGGACTAGCCGAACGCACAGATACGCAGTATTTT.